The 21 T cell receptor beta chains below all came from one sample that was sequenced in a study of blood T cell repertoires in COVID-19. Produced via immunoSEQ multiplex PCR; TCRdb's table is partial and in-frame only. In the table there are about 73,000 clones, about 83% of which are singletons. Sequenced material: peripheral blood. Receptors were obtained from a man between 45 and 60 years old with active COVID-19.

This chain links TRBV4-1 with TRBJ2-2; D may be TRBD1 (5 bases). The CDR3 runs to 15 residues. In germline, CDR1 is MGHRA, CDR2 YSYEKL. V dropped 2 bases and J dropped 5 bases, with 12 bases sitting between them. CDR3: CASSQSLAGTGELFF. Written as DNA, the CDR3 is TGCGCCAGCAGCCAATCCCTGGCAGGGACCGGGGAGCTGTTTTTT.

DNA of the CDR3: TGTGCCACCAGTGATGGGACACACTCCTACAATGAGCAGTTCTTC. Translation gives CATSDGTHSYNEQFF. The chain recombines TRBV24-1 with TRBJ2-1; a weak D match, TRBD1 (6 bases). The germline V gene encodes CDR1 KGHDR and CDR2 SFDVKD. V shed 3 bases and J shed 0 bases, with 8 bases lying between them. The CDR3 has 15 amino acids.

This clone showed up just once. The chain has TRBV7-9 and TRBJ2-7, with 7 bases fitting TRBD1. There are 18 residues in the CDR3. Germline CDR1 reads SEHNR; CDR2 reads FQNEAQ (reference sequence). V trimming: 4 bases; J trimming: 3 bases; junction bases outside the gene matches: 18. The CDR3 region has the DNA TGTGCCAGCAGCTCTCCCTCCATCACAGGGGCGCCCTACTACGAGCAGTACTTC. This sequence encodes CASSSPSITGAPYYEQYF.

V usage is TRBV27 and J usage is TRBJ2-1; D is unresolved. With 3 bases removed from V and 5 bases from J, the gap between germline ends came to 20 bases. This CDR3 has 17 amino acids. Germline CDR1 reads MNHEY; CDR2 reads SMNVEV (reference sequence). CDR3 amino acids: CASSLRPRVEYNNEQFF. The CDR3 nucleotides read TGTGCCAGCAGTTTGCGGCCCCGAGTGGAATACAACAATGAGCAGTTCTTC.

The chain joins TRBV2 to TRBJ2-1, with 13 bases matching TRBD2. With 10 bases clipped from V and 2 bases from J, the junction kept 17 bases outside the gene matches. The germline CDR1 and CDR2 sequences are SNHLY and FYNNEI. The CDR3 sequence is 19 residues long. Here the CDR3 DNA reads TGTGCCACCCTAATATCCGGGACTAGCGGGAAATTCGCCTACAATGAGCAGTTCTTC. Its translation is CATLISGTSGKFAYNEQFF. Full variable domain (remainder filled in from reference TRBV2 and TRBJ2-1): EPEVTQTPSHQVTQMGQEVILRCVPISNHLYFYWYRQILGQKVEFLVSFYNNEISEKSEIFDDQFSVERPDGSNFTLKIRSTKLEDSAMYFCATLISGTSGKFAYNEQFFGPGTRLTVL.

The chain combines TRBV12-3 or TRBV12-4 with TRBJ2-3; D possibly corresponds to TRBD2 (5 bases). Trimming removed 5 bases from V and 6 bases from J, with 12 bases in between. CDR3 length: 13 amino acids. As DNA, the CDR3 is TGTGCCAGCAGTATGGGAGCATCGGATACGCAGTATTTT. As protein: CASSMGASDTQYF.

The CDR3 sequence: CASSELYSGAQYF. The CDR3 region has the DNA TGTGCCAGCAGTGAACTCTACTCCGGGGCGCAGTATTTT. This rearrangement joins TRBV25-1 to TRBJ2-3; TRBD2 is a possible D gene (5 bases). This CDR3 has 13 residues. The germline V gene encodes CDR1 MGHDK and CDR2 SYGVNS. Between the trimmed V and J ends, which lost 2 bases and 10 bases, there was a span of 13 bases.

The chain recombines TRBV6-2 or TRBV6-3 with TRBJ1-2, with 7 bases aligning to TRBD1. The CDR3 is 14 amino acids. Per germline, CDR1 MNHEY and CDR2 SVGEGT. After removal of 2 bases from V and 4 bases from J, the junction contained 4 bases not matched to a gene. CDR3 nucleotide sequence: TGTGCCAGCAGTTACGGACAGGCCACCTATGGCTACACCTTC. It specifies CASSYGQATYGYTF.

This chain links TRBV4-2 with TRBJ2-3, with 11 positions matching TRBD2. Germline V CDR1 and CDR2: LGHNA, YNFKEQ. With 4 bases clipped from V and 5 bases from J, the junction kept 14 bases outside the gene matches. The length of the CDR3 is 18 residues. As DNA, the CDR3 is TGTGCCAGCAGCCCTGGGGGCCTACTAGCGGGGGTTAGAGATACGCAGTATTTT. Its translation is CASSPGGLLAGVRDTQYF.

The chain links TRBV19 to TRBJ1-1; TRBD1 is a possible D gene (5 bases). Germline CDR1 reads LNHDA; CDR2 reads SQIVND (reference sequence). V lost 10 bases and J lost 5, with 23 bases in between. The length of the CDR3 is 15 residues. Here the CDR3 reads CATVSRGELQTEAFF. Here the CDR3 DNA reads TGTGCCACTGTCTCCCGGGGGGAACTTCAGACTGAAGCTTTCTTT. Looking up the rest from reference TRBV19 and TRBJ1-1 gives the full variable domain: DGGITQSPKYLFRKEGQNVTLSCEQNLNHDAMYWYRQDPGQGLRLIYYSQIVNDFQKGDIAEGYSVSREKKESFPLTVTSAQKNPTAFYLCATVSRGELQTEAFFGQGTRLTVV.

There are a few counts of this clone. The DNA of the CDR3 is TGTGCCAGCAGTCCCCGAGGGACAGGGGTTCTAGATACGCAGTATTTT. Amino acid sequence: CASSPRGTGVLDTQYF. The rearrangement joins TRBV27 to TRBJ2-3; 10 positions agree with TRBD1. The J segment lost 5 bases and the V segment lost 5 bases, leaving 10 bases of the junction unmatched. There are 16 residues in the CDR3. Germline CDR1 and CDR2: MNHEY and SMNVEV (reference sequence).

The CDR3 DNA follows: TGCGCCAGCAGCCTAAGGACAGTTGATGAGCAGTTCTTC. Translated, it gives CASSLRTVDEQFF. The V call is TRBV4-1, the J call TRBJ2-1; weak D call: TRBD1 (6 bases). V lost 4 bases, J lost 8 bases, and 12 bases lay in between. Germline CDR1 and CDR2: MGHRA and YSYEKL. There are 13 residues in the CDR3.

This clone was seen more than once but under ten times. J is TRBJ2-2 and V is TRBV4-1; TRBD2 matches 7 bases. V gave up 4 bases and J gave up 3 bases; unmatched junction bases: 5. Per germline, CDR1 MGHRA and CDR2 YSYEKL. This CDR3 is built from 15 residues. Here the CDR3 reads CASSPGGSYTGELFF. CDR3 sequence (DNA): TGCGCCAGCAGCCCCGGGGGGAGTTACACCGGGGAGCTGTTTTTT.

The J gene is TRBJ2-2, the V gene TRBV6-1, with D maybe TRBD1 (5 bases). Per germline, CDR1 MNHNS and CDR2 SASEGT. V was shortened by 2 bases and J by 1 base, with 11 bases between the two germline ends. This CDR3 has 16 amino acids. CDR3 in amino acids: CASSELGRLNTGELFF. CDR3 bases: TGTGCCAGCAGTGAATTGGGGCGACTGAACACCGGGGAGCTGTTTTTT.

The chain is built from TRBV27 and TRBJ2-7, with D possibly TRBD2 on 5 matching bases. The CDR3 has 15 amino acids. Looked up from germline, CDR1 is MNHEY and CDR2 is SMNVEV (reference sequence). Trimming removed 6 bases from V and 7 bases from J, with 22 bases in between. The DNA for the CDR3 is TGTGCCAGCAGCTCGTTAGGCTCGGGGAAGGATGAGCAGTACTTC. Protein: CASSSLGSGKDEQYF.

The CDR3 region has the DNA TGTGCCAGCAGCAAAGACAGGAGTCAAGAGACCCAGTACTTC. Encoded protein: CASSKDRSQETQYF. The V and J genes are TRBV2 and TRBJ2-5, with D perhaps TRBD1 (6 bases). CDR3 length equals 14 residues. The germline V gene has CDR1 SNHLY and CDR2 FYNNEI. With 6 bases removed from V and 2 bases from J, the gap between germline ends came to 13 bases.

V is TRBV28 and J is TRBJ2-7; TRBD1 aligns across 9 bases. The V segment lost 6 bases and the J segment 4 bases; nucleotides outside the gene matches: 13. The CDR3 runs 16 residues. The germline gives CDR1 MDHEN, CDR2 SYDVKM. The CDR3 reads CASSLGWDRETYEQYF. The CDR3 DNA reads TGTGCCAGCAGCCTAGGGTGGGACAGGGAGACGTACGAGCAGTACTTC.

CDR3 protein: CASSQANRGETQYF. In DNA, the CDR3 is TGTGCCAGCAGCCAAGCTAACAGGGGAGAGACCCAGTACTTC. V is TRBV4-2 and J is TRBJ2-5; 7 bases are shared with TRBD1. CDR3 size: 14 residues. CDR1 is LGHNA and CDR2 is YNFKEQ in the germline V gene. V trimming: 1 base; J trimming: 4 bases; junction bases outside the gene matches: 3.

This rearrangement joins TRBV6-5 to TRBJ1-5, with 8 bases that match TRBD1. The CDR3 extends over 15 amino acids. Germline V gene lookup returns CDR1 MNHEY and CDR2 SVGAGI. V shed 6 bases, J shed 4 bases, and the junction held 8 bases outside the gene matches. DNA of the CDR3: TGTGCCAGCAGACAAGACAGGGGAGCTAATCAGCCCCAGCATTTT. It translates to CASRQDRGANQPQHF.

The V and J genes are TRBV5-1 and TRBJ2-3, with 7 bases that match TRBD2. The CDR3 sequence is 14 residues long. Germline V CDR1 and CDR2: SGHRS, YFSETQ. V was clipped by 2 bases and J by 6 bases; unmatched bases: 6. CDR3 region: CASSFQRGGDTQYF. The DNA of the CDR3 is TGCGCCAGCAGCTTCCAGCGGGGAGGGGATACGCAGTATTTT.

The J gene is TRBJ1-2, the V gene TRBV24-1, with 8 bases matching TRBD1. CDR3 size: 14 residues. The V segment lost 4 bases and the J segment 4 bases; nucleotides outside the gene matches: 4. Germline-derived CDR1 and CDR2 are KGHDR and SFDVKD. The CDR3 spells CATSDSGQVYGYTF. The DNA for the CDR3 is TGTGCCACCAGTGACTCGGGACAGGTCTATGGCTACACCTTC.